At least ten counts were recorded for the clone carrying this TCR beta chain. TCRdb ran MiXCR on the RT-PCR reads and lists one entry per CDR3 protein. The sample comprises around 160,000 distinct CDR3 sequences, approximately 28% of which are singletons, and about 3% rests with the top ten. This sample stems from a study of patients and donors after allogeneic stem cell transplantation. V lost 1 base and J lost 11, with 17 bases in between. CDR3 length: 14 residues. The germline V gene encodes CDR1 MGHDK and CDR2 SYGVNS. This TCR derives from a human donor who was either an allogeneic HSCT recipient or a stem cell or donor lymphocyte infusion donor (not recorded which). It is not recorded whose cells these are; they may come from a transplant donor. The chain has TRBV25-1 and TRBJ1-1; D remains unclear. The sample taken for sequencing was blood, either unsorted or a sorted T cell fraction (not recorded which). CDR3 sequence (DNA): TGTGCCAGCAGTGAATCCTCCTCCTACAGAATGGCTTTCTTT. It codes for CASSESSSYRMAFF. The full variable domain, with the rest looked up from reference TRBV25-1 and TRBJ1-1, is EADIYQTPRYLVIGTGKKITLECSQTMGHDKMYWYQQDPGMELHLIHYSYGVNSTEKGDLSSESTVSRIRTEHFPLTLESARPSHTSQYLCASSESSSYRMAFFGQGTRLTVV.